This is a list of T cell receptor beta chains from one sample in a study of shared clonotypes between healthy human individuals. Assay: immunoSEQ multiplex PCR; the TCRdb copy retains only in-frame clones and omits some. The data hold about 2.1 million clones, with about 93% observed a single time. The material sequenced was naive CD8+ T cells from PBMCs. These receptors were taken from a man between 18 and 29 years old in good health. Some clones in this sample may be carry-over from other donors' samples. Each CDR3 is given with its conserved first and last residue. The D gene is left open where the match is weak. Only part of the rows carry a size: once, few, many, or a class if the clone is expanded.

j_call d_call v_call clone_size cdr3_nt cdr3_aa
TRBJ2-7 NA TRBV5-4 NA TGTGCCAGCAGCTTGGGCAGGGAATACGAGCAGTACTTC CASSLGREYEQYF
TRBJ2-2 TRBD2 TRBV7-9 few TGTGCCAGCAGGCGAGGACTAGCGGAGAACACCGGGGAGCTGTTTTTT CASRRGLAENTGELFF
TRBJ1-1 NA TRBV12-5 NA TGTGCTAGTGGTTTTAGTGGCACTGAAGCTTTCTTT CASGFSGTEAFF
TRBJ2-1 NA TRBV15 NA TGTGCCACCAGCAGAGGCGCGGGAACCTACAATGAGCAGTTCTTC CATSRGAGTYNEQFF
TRBJ1-5 NA TRBV11-2 NA TGTGCCAGCAGCTTGGGCAGGGGATTTAGTCAGCCCCAGCATTTT CASSLGRGFSQPQHF
TRBJ2-3 NA TRBV10-3 NA TGTGCCATCACTGAGGACACAGATACGCAGTATTTT CAITEDTDTQYF
TRBJ2-3 NA TRBV7-3 NA TGTGCCAGCAGCGCGTATGATAGCACAGATACGCAGTATTTT CASSAYDSTDTQYF
TRBJ2-3 TRBD2 TRBV7-9 NA TGTGCCAGCAGCTCCAATACGGGACTAGCGGGAGGGGTACATACGCAGTATTTT CASSSNTGLAGGVHTQYF
TRBJ1-2 NA TRBV9 NA TGTGCCAGCAGCGTAGTGAGCAGGGGAGGTTATGGCTACACCTTC CASSVVSRGGYGYTF
TRBJ2-3 NA TRBV5-8 NA TGTGCCAGCAGCTTGGAGGACTTCGATACGCAGTATTTT CASSLEDFDTQYF
TRBJ2-5 TRBD1 TRBV7-9 NA TGTGCCAGCAGCTTAGATAGTGACAGGGGGGTGATCTCGGAGACCCAGTACTTC CASSLDSDRGVISETQYF
TRBJ2-1 NA TRBV28 NA TGTGCCACCGGGGCCTACAATGAGCAGTTCTTC CATGAYNEQFF
TRBJ2-2 TRBD2 TRBV5-1 NA TGCGCCAGCAGCTTGAACGTAGCGGGCAGGAACACCGGGGAGCTGTTTTTT CASSLNVAGRNTGELFF
TRBJ2-7 NA TRBV28 NA TGTGCCAGCAGAAGAGAAGTTGGTTACGAGCAGTACTTC CASRREVGYEQYF
TRBJ2-3 NA TRBV27 NA TGTGCCAGCAGTTTATTGTCCAGCACAGATACGCAGTATTTT CASSLLSSTDTQYF
TRBJ2-7 TRBD2 TRBV25-1 NA TGTGCCAGCAGTTACCGGGGGGGTTCCCCCGAGCAGTACTTC CASSYRGGSPEQYF
TRBJ2-1 TRBD1 TRBV2 NA TGTGCCAGCAGGGACAGGGGAAAGCCAATCAATGAGCAGTTCTTC CASRDRGKPINEQFF
TRBJ1-5 NA TRBV28 once TGTGCCAGCAGTTTTGGGACGGACCTTATTCAGCCCCAGCATTTT CASSFGTDLIQPQHF